The 14 T cell receptor beta chains reported below all come from one sample, sequenced in a study of T cell repertoires in cytomegalovirus infection. For these TCRs, the target antigens are not known. TCRdb analysed the reads with MiXCR anew, one entry per CDR3 protein. The sample shows about 890,000 distinct CDR3 sequences, approximately 32% of them seen only once. The starting material was cultured CD8+ T cells from PBMCs, obtained from culture after CMV antigen stimulation. Receptor source: a human donor in good health (CMV status not recorded). Some clones in this sample may be carry-over from other donors' samples.

This clonotype was seen just once. V and J are TRBV6-1 and TRBJ2-7, with TRBD1 matching 8 bases. Germline-derived CDR1 and CDR2 are MNHNS and SASEGT. V lost 6 bases and J lost 3; bases outside the gene matches: 10. CDR3 size: 15 residues. This CDR3 reads CASRSVRQGFYEQYF. The DNA of the CDR3 is TGTGCCAGCAGGTCTGTGAGACAGGGGTTCTACGAGCAGTACTTC.

This clonotype has a single count. A clone one base away is much larger, so this may be a read error. Since the CDR3 does not end with the conserved phenylalanine or tryptophan, this likely comes from a read error. Because the CDR3's place on the DNA is in doubt, the DNA is left out and the CDR3 is given as listed by TCRdb. The V and J genes are TRBV7-8 and TRBJ2-6; the DNA was not used to check the table's D call, TRBD1. The CDR3 is 12 residues long, counting both termini. Germline V gives CDR1 SGHVS, CDR2 FQNEAQ. CDR3 amino acids: CASSLGGGPATS.

This clonotype came up once. The V and J genes are TRBV11-2 and TRBJ1-1, with 8 positions matching TRBD1. This CDR3 is built from 14 residues. Germline assignment: CDR1 SGHAT and CDR2 FQNNGV. After removal of 4 bases from V and 5 bases from J, the junction contained 6 bases not matched to a gene. CDR3 region: CASSSRDRRTEAFF. The CDR3 DNA reads TGTGCCAGCAGCTCCCGGGACAGGAGGACTGAAGCTTTCTTT.

The CDR3 reads CASSLVQGVYYGYTF. The CDR3 DNA follows: TGTGCCAGCAGCTTAGTACAGGGGGTATACTATGGCTACACCTTC. The rearrangement uses TRBV7-4 and TRBJ1-2, with 8 bases matching TRBD1. CDR3 size: 15 residues. Germline assignment: CDR1 SGHVT and CDR2 SQSDAQ. Trimming at V came to 1 base and at J to 3 bases, leaving 4 bases not matched to a gene.

This clonotype occurred once. The V gene is TRBV6-6, the J gene TRBJ1-5; the D is unclear. The V end lost 6 bases, the J end lost 5 bases, and 17 bases lay between the germline ends. The CDR3 spans 15 residues. Germline CDR1 reads MNHNY; CDR2 reads SVGAGI (reference sequence). CDR3 residues: CASRYTDVVDQPQHF. DNA for the CDR3: TGTGCCAGCAGATATACAGACGTCGTTGATCAGCCCCAGCATTTT.

This clonotype was found many times. The chain is built from TRBV10-3 and TRBJ2-1; D is possibly TRBD2 (6 bases). The V gene's germline CDR1 is ENHRY and CDR2 SYGVKD. The V gene lost 8 bases and the J gene lost 7 bases, with 24 bases spanning the gap. This CDR3 is built from 16 residues. CDR3 sequence reads: CAILDSSAQLGNEQFF. In nucleotides, the CDR3 is TGTGCCATCCTTGACTCTAGCGCCCAACTTGGGAATGAGCAGTTCTTC.

This clonotype was observed many times. This chain links TRBV6-6 with TRBJ1-4, with 9 bases fitting TRBD1. V dropped 4 bases and J dropped 4; count of bases not matched to a gene: 4. The CDR3 has 15 amino acids. Germline CDR1 is MNHNY and CDR2 is SVGAGI (reference sequence). CDR3 bases: TGTGCCAGCAGTTTACCGGGACAGGGTAATGAAAAACTGTTTTTT. Its protein is CASSLPGQGNEKLFF.

This clonotype was seen at least ten times. The gene calls are TRBV20-1 and TRBJ2-6; 13 nucleotides align to TRBD2. Germline V gives CDR1 DFQATT, CDR2 SNEGSKA (reference sequence). The CDR3 totals 18 residues. The trim removed 5 bases at V and 3 bases at J, leaving 10 bases unmatched. CDR3 region: CSASLTSGGAIGANVLTF. The CDR3 DNA reads TGCAGTGCTTCACTTACTAGCGGGGGGGCCATTGGGGCCAACGTCCTGACTTTC.

This clonotype appeared a few times. The chain employs TRBV6-2 or TRBV6-3 and TRBJ2-3, with 8 bases identical to TRBD1. After removal of 0 bases from V and 3 bases from J, the junction contained 2 bases not matched to a gene. Germline CDR1 and CDR2: MNHEY and SVGEGT. The CDR3 has 15 residues. The CDR3 reads CASSYSDRVTDTQYF. The CDR3 DNA reads TGTGCCAGCAGTTACTCGGACAGGGTAACAGATACGCAGTATTTT.

The J gene is TRBJ2-7, the V gene TRBV6-2 or TRBV6-3; 10 positions match TRBD1. This CDR3 has 14 residues. Germline V gives CDR1 MNHEY, CDR2 SVGEGT. After removal of 4 bases from V and 9 bases from J, the junction contained 9 bases not matched to a gene. CDR3 coding DNA: TGTGCCAGCAGTTCCTCCGGGACAGGGGAAACGCAGTACGTC. It yields the protein CASSSSGTGETQYV.

CDR3 coding DNA: TGTGCCAGCCTTTCCAGGGTCCCCTACGAGCAGTACTTC. Protein sequence: CASLSRVPYEQYF. The J gene is TRBJ2-7, the V gene TRBV2; a possible D gene is TRBD1 (5 bases). Trimming took off 8 bases at V and 2 bases at J, with 13 bases between the two ends. The CDR3 is made up of 13 amino acids. Germline assignment: CDR1 SNHLY and CDR2 FYNNEI. Supplemented by reference TRBV2 and TRBJ2-7, the full variable domain reads EPEVTQTPSHQVTQMGQEVILRCVPISNHLYFYWYRQILGQKVEFLVSFYNNEISEKSEIFDDQFSVERPDGSNFTLKIRSTKLEDSAMYFCASLSRVPYEQYFGPGTRLTVT.

This clonotype came up a few times. The chain is built from TRBV20-1 and TRBJ1-5; 7 bases line up with TRBD1. CDR3 length: 13 residues. In germline, CDR1 is DFQATT, CDR2 SNEGSKA (reference sequence). Germline trimming cut 5 bases from V and 2 bases from J; bases unmatched to any gene: 3. CDR3 coding DNA: TGCAGTGCTGCGACAGGGCGCAATCAGCCCCAGCATTTT. This gives the protein CSAATGRNQPQHF.

The J gene is TRBJ1-4, the V gene TRBV7-9; D perhaps matches TRBD1 (6 bases). There are 14 residues in the CDR3. The V and J ends lost 1 base and 7 bases respectively, with 10 bases between them. Germline V gene data show CDR1 as SEHNR and CDR2 as FQNEAQ (reference sequence). The CDR3 region is CASSLEDSREKLFF. The CDR3 DNA reads TGTGCCAGCAGCTTAGAGGACAGCCGTGAAAAACTGTTTTTT.

Of note for this clonotype: An end of the junction differs from the germline gene, which may be a read error. V is TRBV2 and J is TRBJ2-1; 7 bases are shared with TRBD1. Germline V gene lookup returns CDR1 SNHLY and CDR2 FYNNEI. The CDR3 spans 15 residues. The CDR3 protein is CASSYGQVFTNGQFF. DNA of the CDR3: TGTGCCAGCAGTTATGGACAGGTTTTCACCAATGGGCAGTTCTTC.